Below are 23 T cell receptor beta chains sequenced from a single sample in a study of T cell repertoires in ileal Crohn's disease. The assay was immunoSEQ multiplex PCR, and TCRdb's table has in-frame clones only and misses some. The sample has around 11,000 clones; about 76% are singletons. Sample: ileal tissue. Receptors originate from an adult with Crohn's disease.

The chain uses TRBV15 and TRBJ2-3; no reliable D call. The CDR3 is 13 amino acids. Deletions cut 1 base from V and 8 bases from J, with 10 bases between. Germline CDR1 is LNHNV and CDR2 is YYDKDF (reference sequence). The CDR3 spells CATSRGLTSTQYF. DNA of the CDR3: TGTGCCACCAGCAGAGGTCTCACTTCTACGCAGTATTTT.

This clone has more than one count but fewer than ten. CDR3 sequence: CASSLGQPNEKLFF. For the CDR3, the DNA is TGTGCCAGCAGCCTAGGACAGCCTAATGAAAAACTGTTTTTT. This chain joins TRBV27 and TRBJ1-4, with D tentatively TRBD1 (6 bases). The CDR3 consists of 14 residues. Trimming removed 6 bases at V and 3 bases at J, with 11 bases between. Per the germline V gene, CDR1 is MNHEY and CDR2 is SMNVEV (reference sequence).

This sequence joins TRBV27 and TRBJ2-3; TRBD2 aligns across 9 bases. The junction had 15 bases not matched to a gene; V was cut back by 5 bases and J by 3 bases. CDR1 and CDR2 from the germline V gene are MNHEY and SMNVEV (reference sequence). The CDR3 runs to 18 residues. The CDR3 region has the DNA TGTGCCAGCAGTACCCTTTGGATAGCGGGGGCGTTTACAGATACGCAGTATTTT. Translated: CASSTLWIAGAFTDTQYF.

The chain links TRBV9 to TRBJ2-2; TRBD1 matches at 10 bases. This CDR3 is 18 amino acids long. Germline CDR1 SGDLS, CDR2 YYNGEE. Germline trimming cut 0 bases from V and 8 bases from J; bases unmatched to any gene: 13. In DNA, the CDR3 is TGTGCCAGCAGCGTAGCTACGAGCGGACAGGGGGATTGGGGGGAGCTGTTTTTT. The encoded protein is CASSVATSGQGDWGELFF.

DNA for the CDR3: TGCGCCAGCAGCTTGGCCTACTTGGGGGGGGGAGAAGATACGCAGTATTTT. Translated, it gives CASSLAYLGGGEDTQYF. The rearrangement uses TRBV5-1 and TRBJ2-3, with 7 bases that match TRBD2. Germline V gives CDR1 SGHRS, CDR2 YFSETQ. CDR3 length equals 17 residues. The V segment lost 0 bases and the J segment 5 bases; nucleotides outside the gene matches: 12.

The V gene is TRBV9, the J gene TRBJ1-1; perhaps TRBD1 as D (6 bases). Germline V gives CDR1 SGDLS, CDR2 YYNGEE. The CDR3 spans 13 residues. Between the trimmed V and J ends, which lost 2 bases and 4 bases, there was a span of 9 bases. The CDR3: CASSVQGSTEAFF. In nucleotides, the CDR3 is TGTGCCAGCAGCGTGCAGGGGTCCACTGAAGCTTTCTTT.

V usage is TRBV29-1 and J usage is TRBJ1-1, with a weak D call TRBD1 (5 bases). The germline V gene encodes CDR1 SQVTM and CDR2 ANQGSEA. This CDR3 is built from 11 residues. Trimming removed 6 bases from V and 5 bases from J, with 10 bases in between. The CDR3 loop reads CSVPGVTEAFF. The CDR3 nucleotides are TGCAGCGTCCCGGGGGTGACTGAAGCTTTCTTT.

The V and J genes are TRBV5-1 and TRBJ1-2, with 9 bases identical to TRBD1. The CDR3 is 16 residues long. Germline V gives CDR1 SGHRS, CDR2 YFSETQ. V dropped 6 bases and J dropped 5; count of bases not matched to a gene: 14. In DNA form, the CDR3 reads TGCGCCAGCACCTTCCGGACAGGGGAATCGGAGTATGGCTACACCTTC. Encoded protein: CASTFRTGESEYGYTF.

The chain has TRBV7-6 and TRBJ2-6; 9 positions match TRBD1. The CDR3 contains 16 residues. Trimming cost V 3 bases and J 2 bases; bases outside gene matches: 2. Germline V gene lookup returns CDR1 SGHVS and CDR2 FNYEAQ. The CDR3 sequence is CASSFRTGAGANVLTF. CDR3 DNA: TGTGCCAGCAGCTTTAGGACAGGGGCTGGGGCCAACGTCCTGACTTTC.

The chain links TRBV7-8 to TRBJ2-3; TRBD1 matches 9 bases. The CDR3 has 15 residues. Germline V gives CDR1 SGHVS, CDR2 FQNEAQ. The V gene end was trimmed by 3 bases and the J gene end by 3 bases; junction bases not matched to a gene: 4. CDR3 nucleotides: TGTGCCAGCAGCTTGAACAGGGGGCCGACAGATACGCAGTATTTT. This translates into CASSLNRGPTDTQYF.

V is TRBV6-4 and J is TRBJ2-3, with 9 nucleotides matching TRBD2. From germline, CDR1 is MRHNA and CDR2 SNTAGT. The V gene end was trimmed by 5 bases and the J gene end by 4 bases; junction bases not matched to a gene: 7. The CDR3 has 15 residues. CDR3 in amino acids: CASSPSSGDSDTQYF. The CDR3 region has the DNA TGTGCCAGCAGTCCTTCTAGCGGGGACTCAGATACGCAGTATTTT.

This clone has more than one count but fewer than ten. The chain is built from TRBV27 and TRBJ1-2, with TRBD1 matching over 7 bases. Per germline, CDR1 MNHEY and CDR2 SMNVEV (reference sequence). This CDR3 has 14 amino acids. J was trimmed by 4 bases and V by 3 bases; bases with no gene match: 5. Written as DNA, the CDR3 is TGTGCCAGCAGTTTTCAGGGGGTCCCCTATGGCTACACCTTC. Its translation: CASSFQGVPYGYTF.

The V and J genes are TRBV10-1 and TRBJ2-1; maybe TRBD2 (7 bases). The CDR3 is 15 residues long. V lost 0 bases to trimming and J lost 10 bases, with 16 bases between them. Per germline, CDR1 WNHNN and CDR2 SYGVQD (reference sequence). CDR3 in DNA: TGCGCCAGCAGTGAGTCTGGGGGGGGGCCGAGGGAGCAGTTCTTC. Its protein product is CASSESGGGPREQFF.

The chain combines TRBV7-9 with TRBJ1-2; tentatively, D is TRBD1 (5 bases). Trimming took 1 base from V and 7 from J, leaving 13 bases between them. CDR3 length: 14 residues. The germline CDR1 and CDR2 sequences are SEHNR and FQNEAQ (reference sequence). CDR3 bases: TGTGCCAGCAGCTTAGGGGGCCAGGGTGGTGGCTACACCTTC. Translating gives CASSLGGQGGGYTF.

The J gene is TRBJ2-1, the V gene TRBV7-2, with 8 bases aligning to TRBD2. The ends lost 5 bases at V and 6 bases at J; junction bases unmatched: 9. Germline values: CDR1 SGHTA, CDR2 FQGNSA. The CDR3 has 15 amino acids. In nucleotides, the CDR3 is TGTGCCAGCAGCCAGACAGCGGGGGCTCGCAATGAGCAGTTCTTC. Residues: CASSQTAGARNEQFF.

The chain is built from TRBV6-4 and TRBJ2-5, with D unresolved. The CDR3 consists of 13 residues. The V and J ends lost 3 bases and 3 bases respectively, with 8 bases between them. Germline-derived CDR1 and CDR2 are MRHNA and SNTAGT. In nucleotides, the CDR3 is TGTGCCAGCAGTGATAAGGCGGAAGAGACCCAGTACTTC. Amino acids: CASSDKAEETQYF.

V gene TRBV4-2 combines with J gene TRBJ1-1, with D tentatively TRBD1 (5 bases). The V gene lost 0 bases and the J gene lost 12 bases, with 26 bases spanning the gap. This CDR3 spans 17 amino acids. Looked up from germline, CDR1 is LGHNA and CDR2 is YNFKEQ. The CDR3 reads CASSQDARGRGLVLTFF. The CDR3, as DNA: TGTGCCAGCAGCCAAGATGCGCGGGGACGTGGTCTCGTCCTAACTTTCTTT.

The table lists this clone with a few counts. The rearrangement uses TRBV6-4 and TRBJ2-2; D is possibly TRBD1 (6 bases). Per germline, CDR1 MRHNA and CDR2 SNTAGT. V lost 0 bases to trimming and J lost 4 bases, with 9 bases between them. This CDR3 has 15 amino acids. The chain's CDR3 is CASSDSGASTGELFF. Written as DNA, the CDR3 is TGTGCCAGCAGTGACTCGGGGGCCTCCACCGGGGAGCTGTTTTTT.

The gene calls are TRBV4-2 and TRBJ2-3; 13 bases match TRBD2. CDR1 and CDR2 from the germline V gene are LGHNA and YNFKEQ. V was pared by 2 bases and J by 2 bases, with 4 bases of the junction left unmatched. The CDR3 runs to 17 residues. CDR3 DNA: TGTGCCAGCAGCCAAACTAGCGGGGGGGCCCTCACAGATACGCAGTATTTT. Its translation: CASSQTSGGALTDTQYF.

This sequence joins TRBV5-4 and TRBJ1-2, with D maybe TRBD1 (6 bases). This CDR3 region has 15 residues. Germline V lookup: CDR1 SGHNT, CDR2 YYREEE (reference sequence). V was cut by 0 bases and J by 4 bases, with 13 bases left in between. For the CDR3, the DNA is TGTGCCAGCAGCTTGGGTGGACAGCGAATCTATGGCTACACCTTC. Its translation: CASSLGGQRIYGYTF.

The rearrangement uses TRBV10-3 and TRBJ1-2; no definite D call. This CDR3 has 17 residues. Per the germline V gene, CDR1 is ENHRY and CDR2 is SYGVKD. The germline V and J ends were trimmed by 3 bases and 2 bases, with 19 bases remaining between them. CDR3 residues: CAISDQVGLTVNYGYTF. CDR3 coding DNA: TGTGCCATCAGTGATCAAGTCGGACTGACGGTCAACTATGGCTACACCTTC.

CDR3 sequence (DNA): TGTGCCAGCAGTTACGACAGGGCGAGGACTGAAGCTTTCTTT. Protein product: CASSYDRARTEAFF. J is TRBJ1-1 and V is TRBV6-5; 7 bases map to TRBD1. Germline CDR1 reads MNHEY; CDR2 reads SVGAGI. The CDR3 sequence is 14 residues long. V shed 2 bases, J shed 5 bases, and the junction held 5 bases outside the gene matches.

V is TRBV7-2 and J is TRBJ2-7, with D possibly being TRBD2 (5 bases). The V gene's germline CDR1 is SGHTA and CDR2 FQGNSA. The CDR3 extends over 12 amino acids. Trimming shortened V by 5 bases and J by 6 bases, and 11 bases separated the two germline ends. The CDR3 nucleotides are TGTGCCAGCAGCCACCTAGCTCTCGAGCAGTACTTC. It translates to CASSHLALEQYF.